The 2 T cell receptor beta chains given below trace back to one sample, sequenced in a study of beta chain features in type 1 diabetes. Every bit of the isolated RNA underwent reverse transcription, so sequencing read expressed TCRB transcripts. Clones were read by immunoSEQ multiplex PCR, and TCRdb kept only the in-frame ones, dropping some. The table records approximately 330,000 clones, roughly 11% of them present only once. The specimen was naive CD4+ T cells from blood. The source is a woman aged 25 to 45 in good health.

This clone has just a few counts. The rearrangement uses TRBV7-8 and TRBJ2-5, with 10 nucleotides matching TRBD2. V dropped 2 bases and J dropped 5; count of bases not matched to a gene: 8. The germline V gene encodes CDR1 SGHVS and CDR2 FQNEAQ. This CDR3 has 16 residues. The CDR3 here is CASSLTLAGDGETQYF. For the CDR3, the DNA is TGTGCCAGCAGCTTAACCCTAGCGGGAGATGGGGAGACCCAGTACTTC.

CDR3 sequence reads: CASTGGVAGLTGELFF. The CDR3 nucleotides read TGCGCCAGCACCGGCGGGGTAGCGGGACTTACCGGGGAGCTGTTTTTT. The genes are TRBV5-1 and TRBJ2-2; TRBD2 agrees at 8 bases. The germline V gene has CDR1 SGHRS and CDR2 YFSETQ. Trimming cost V 6 bases and J 5 bases; bases outside gene matches: 12. This CDR3 region has 16 residues.